The 3 T cell receptor beta chains presented below share a single source sample, sequenced in a study of OX40 agonist ivuxolimab in advanced cancers. The data were produced by immunoSEQ multiplex PCR, yet TCRdb's version contains in-frame clones alone and is incomplete. The table includes fewer than 85,000 clones, about nine tenths detected once. The sequences come from CD4+ or CD8+ T cells sorted from blood, collected in a trial of the OX40 agonist ivuxolimab. Source of these receptors: an adult with an advanced solid tumor such as melanoma, head and neck, liver or kidney cancer.

The chain joins TRBV7-9 to TRBJ2-5; 7 positions agree with TRBD2. The germline V gene encodes CDR1 SEHNR and CDR2 FQNEAQ (reference sequence). This CDR3 has 14 residues. V dropped 8 bases and J dropped 4; count of bases not matched to a gene: 10. CDR3 in amino acids: CASRRAGVVETQYF. CDR3 coding DNA: TGTGCCAGCCGACGGGCGGGAGTGGTAGAGACCCAGTACTTC.

This chain links TRBV15 with TRBJ2-7; 9 nucleotides line up with TRBD1. J lost 1 base, V lost 3 bases, and 10 bases had no gene match. The germline gives CDR1 LNHNV, CDR2 YYDKDF (reference sequence). This CDR3 spans 17 amino acids. The CDR3 loop is CATSSFLQGAESYEQYF. The DNA for the CDR3 is TGTGCCACCAGCAGTTTCCTACAGGGGGCTGAGTCCTACGAGCAGTACTTC.

V usage is TRBV7-2 and J usage is TRBJ2-2; 7 positions agree with TRBD1. This CDR3 is 14 amino acids long. Germline assignment: CDR1 SGHTA and CDR2 FQGNSA. With 5 bases clipped from V and 6 bases from J, the junction kept 6 bases outside the gene matches. The CDR3 spells CASSQTGLPGELFF. The CDR3 nucleotides are TGTGCCAGCAGCCAGACAGGGTTGCCCGGGGAGCTGTTTTTT.